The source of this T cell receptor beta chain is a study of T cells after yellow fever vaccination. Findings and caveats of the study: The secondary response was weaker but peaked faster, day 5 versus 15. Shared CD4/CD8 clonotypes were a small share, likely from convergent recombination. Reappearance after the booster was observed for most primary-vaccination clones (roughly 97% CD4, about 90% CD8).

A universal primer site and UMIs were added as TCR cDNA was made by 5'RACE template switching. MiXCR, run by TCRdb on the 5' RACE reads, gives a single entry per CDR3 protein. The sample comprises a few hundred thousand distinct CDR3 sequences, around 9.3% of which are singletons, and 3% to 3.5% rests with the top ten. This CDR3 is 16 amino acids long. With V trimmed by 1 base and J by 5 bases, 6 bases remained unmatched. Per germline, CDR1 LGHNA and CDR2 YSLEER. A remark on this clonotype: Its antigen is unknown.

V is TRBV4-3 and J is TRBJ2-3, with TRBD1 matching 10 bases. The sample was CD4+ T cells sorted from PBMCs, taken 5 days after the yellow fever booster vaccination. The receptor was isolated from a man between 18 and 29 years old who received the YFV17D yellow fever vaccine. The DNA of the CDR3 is TGCGCCAGCAGCCAAGGCGACAGGGGGCTGGGAGATACGCAGTATTTT. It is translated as CASSQGDRGLGDTQYF.